Presented here are 15 T cell receptor beta chains from one specimen sequenced in a study of T cells expressing NK-cell markers. TCRdb reprocessed the 5' RACE reads, keeping one entry per CDR3 protein, no DNA. The listing records 350,000 to 500,000 distinct CDR3 sequences. Sequenced sample: blood T cells: a sorted CD56 or NKG2C T cell subset, CD4+ or CD8+ T cells, or bulk PBMC T cells (not recorded which). Source of these receptors: a woman between 18 and 70 years old in good health.

V usage is TRBV11-2 and J usage is TRBJ2-5; TCRdb outputs TRBD2, but without DNA this stays unchecked. Per germline, CDR1 SGHAT and CDR2 FQNNGV. This CDR3 region has 15 residues. The CDR3 protein is CASSIGQGLQETQYF.

V usage is TRBV25-1 and J usage is TRBJ1-1; without DNA, the TCRdb call of TRBD1 cannot be checked. Germline V lookup: CDR1 MGHDK, CDR2 SYGVNS. CDR3 length equals 15 residues. CDR3 protein: CASSEWEGADTEAFF.

The CDR3 protein is CASSPRLLGQINYGYTF. J is TRBJ1-2 and V is TRBV5-1. Per germline, CDR1 SGHRS and CDR2 YFSETQ. CDR3 size: 17 residues. The variable domain in full, with the rest retrieved from reference TRBV5-1 and TRBJ1-2, is KAGVTQTPRYLIKTRGQQVTLSCSPISGHRSVSWYQQTPGQGLQFLFEYFSETQRNKGNFPGRFSGRQFSNSRSEMNVSTLELGDSALYLCASSPRLLGQINYGYTFGSGTRLTVV.

The chain is built from TRBV9 and TRBJ2-3. The CDR3 length is 14 residues. CDR1 is SGDLS and CDR2 is YYNGEE in the germline V gene. CDR3 in amino acids: CASSVVGVADTQYF. The full variable domain, completed using reference TRBV9 and TRBJ2-3, is DSGVTQTPKHLITATGQRVTLRCSPRSGDLSVYWYQQSLDQGLQFLIQYYNGEERAKGNILERFSAQQFPDLHSELNLSSLELGDSALYFCASSVVGVADTQYFGPGTRLTVL.

V and J are TRBV5-1 and TRBJ1-5; TCRdb indicates TRBD1, and absent DNA this call remains unverified. The CDR3 runs 15 residues. The V gene's germline CDR1 is SGHRS and CDR2 YFSETQ. The CDR3 sequence: CASSLDVGAGQPQHF.

The chain employs TRBV5-5 and TRBJ1-4; TCRdb's assignment of TRBD1 cannot be checked, as there is no DNA. This CDR3 comprises 15 residues. Per the germline V gene, CDR1 is SGHKS and CDR2 is YYEKEE (reference sequence). The CDR3 loop reads CASSLWTGESEKLFF.

This chain links TRBV20-1 with TRBJ1-5; TCRdb lists TRBD1, though no DNA is available to test this call. CDR3 size: 21 residues. Germline CDR1 and CDR2: DFQATT and SNEGSKA (reference sequence). This CDR3 reads CSARDGKPGQGAFYSNQPQHF.

The rearrangement uses TRBV5-5 and TRBJ1-2; TCRdb lists TRBD1, though no DNA is available to test this call. Germline V gene lookup returns CDR1 SGHKS and CDR2 YYEKEE (reference sequence). The CDR3 consists of 17 residues. CDR3: CASSLRRTGQGSYGYTF. The entire variable domain, with the rest obtained from reference TRBV5-5 and TRBJ1-2, is as follows: DAGVTQSPTHLIKTRGQQVTLRCSPISGHKSVSWYQQVLGQGPQFIFQYYEKEERGRGNFPDRFSARQFPNYSSELNVNALLLGDSALYLCASSLRRTGQGSYGYTFGSGTRLTVV.

The V and J genes are TRBV20-1 and TRBJ2-1. CDR3 length equals 15 residues. Germline CDR1 DFQATT, CDR2 SNEGSKA (reference sequence). This CDR3 is CSAIAARRTYNEQFF.

This sequence joins TRBV10-3 and TRBJ1-5; TCRdb returns TRBD1, unconfirmable since there is no DNA. Per the germline V gene, CDR1 is ENHRY and CDR2 is SYGVKD. The CDR3 contains 14 residues. The CDR3 is CATLGQAGNQPQHF.

The CDR3 region is CASSYGGGGNQPQHF. V usage is TRBV6-5 and J usage is TRBJ1-5; TCRdb picks TRBD1, but there is no DNA to check that call. The CDR3 has 15 amino acids. Germline V gene sequence: CDR1 MNHEY, CDR2 SVGAGI.

The genes are TRBV9 and TRBJ1-3; no DNA is available, so the TRBD1 call from TCRdb remains unchecked. CDR3 length equals 14 residues. Germline loops: CDR1 SGDLS, CDR2 YYNGEE. The CDR3 reads CASSVAGAGNTIYF.

V and J are TRBV12-3 or TRBV12-4 and TRBJ1-4. The CDR3 runs to 11 residues. CDR3 in amino acids: CASSSDEKLFF.

The chain joins TRBV10-3 to TRBJ2-3; as DNA is missing, the TRBD2 call by TCRdb cannot be tested. CDR3 length: 16 amino acids. Per the germline V gene, CDR1 is ENHRY and CDR2 is SYGVKD. The CDR3 protein is CAISQLTSASTDTQYF.

The V call is TRBV25-1, the J call TRBJ2-1; the D gene TCRdb calls, TRBD2, cannot be checked with no DNA. This CDR3 is 12 amino acids long. Germline V gene data show CDR1 as MGHDK and CDR2 as SYGVNS. The CDR3 loop is CASSVGEYEQFF.